This record looks at one TCR beta chain sequence and its context. Which antigen it targets is not known. No much larger clone exists at a distance of one base, and base qualities are not known. For the CD8 naive samples, CD45RO-negative cells were positively selected for CCR7, yielding a CD45RA+CCR7+ population from which TemRA cells were excluded. The donors were healthy, HIV-negative adults who had no recently reported acute infections or vaccinations. Every donor was a Caucasian adult living in Nashville, Tennessee, USA. Blood was obtained by leukapheresis, after which PBMCs were separated by Ficoll-Histopaque density gradient centrifugation and cryopreserved in liquid nitrogen vapor phase. Analytical flow cytometry was used to check the purity and quantity of every magnetically sorted T cell population. Each sorted fraction had its genomic DNA isolated and then quantified by UV absorbance on a Nanodrop 2000c.

These data originate in a study of shared clonotypes between healthy human individuals (TCRdb year 2020). Regarding the complete study: Two women and a few men aged 18 to 49 years were included in the cohort. For each donor, CD4 naive and CD4 memory were each given three plates, CD8 naive was given two plates, and CD8 memory was given one plate. To estimate repertoire size and how much clonotype sharing occurs between individuals, the study deeply sequenced the blood TCR repertoires of 5 or 6 healthy adults. To increase sequencing depth and limit assay-specific biases, TCR repertoire library preparation and sequencing were carried out by different laboratories using diverse techniques. Leukapheresis yielded between about 0.85 and 10 billion PBMCs per donor.

Including cysteine and phenylalanine, the CDR3 has 14 amino acids. Only the CDR3 portion is preserved as DNA: 42 bases, with reading frame beginning at the first base. Trimming accounts for 8 bases at V and 8 bases at J, while the number of junction bases matched to no gene is 5. Via the germline V gene, CDR1 is ENHRY and CDR2 SYGVKD. Using the deep immunoSEQ assay, TCR CDR3 regions were amplified from genomic DNA by multiplex PCR. Extracted genomic DNA from each cell subset was distributed evenly across all wells of several immunoSEQ 96-well plates, and each plate was treated as a replicate. Each replicate PCR for sorted subsets received about 210 ng genomic DNA, equal to around 32,000 T cell genomes. The purified libraries were quantified using a Qubit 3.0 fluorometer, sized with a Bioanalyzer 2100, and then quantified again using the KAPA Library Quantification kit. Every immunoSEQ 96-well plate was sequenced on a dedicated single-read 150-cycle Illumina NextSeq 550 flow cell. Under the source paper's analysis protocol: Because the immunoSEQ output included only junctional sequences and no quality scores, the filtering could not be the same as the filtering used for full-length reads. To assign V/J genes and CDR3, sequences were annotated using PyIR, a Python wrapper for IgBLAST v1.9, with IMGT germline references. Reads were filtered out if the reads had weak V/J assignments (E-value above 1e-6), no CDR3, stop codons, out-of-frame junctions, or ambiguous translated residues. V3J clonotypes were defined by identical inferred V gene, J gene, and CDR3 amino acid sequence. Percentage overlap between repertoires was calculated by dividing the number of shared unique clonotypes by the size of the smaller repertoire. RTK rarefaction, the Chao1 estimator, and Recon v2.1 estimates of unobserved clonotypes were used to assess repertoire richness. For all TCRbeta clonotypes obtained by the gDNA method from a handful of donors, generation probabilities were computed with OLGA. Imported from immuneACCESS, the table was reduced by TCRdb to in-frame sequences with V and J called. These copies leave out some clones; in studies compared against another copy, an unresolved V gene accounts for under half, and the cause of the remainder is not known. Clone size and the V and J calls come from that table; the DNA yielded D and trimming. This sample holds hundreds of thousands of clones; approximately 96% were observed only once. Roughly 0.1% of the sample comes from the top ten.

What the work shows at the level of the full study, not this receptor alone: Sampling was restricted to blood, and TCR repertoires in tissues likely differ from the TCR repertoires found in blood. Across several donors, approximately 4.6% of naive CD4, approximately 3.5% of naive CD8, under 2.5% of memory CD4, and 0.4% of memory CD8 clonotypes were shared. Pairwise subsampling led to the expectation that sequencing depth would affect the degree of clonotype sharing among donors. Because the study included only a small number of donors, the genetic and exposure-history diversity represented was limited. Even with the large sequencing depth, rarefaction of the sorted-subset datasets indicated that sequencing was incomplete. Larger estimated clonotype richness was generally found for naive subsets than for memory subsets. Compared with non-shared clonotypes, the clonotypes found in all four sorted-subset donors had higher generation probabilities.

The clonotype was recovered from a young woman in good health. Rearrangement joined TRBV10-3 to TRBJ2-1; 14 of the junction bases match TRBD2. Input material: naive CD8+ T cells sorted from blood. Reading the label with the study, this specimen's cell subset or site is: CD45RA+CCR7+. The DNA sequence follows: TGTGCCATCGGACTAGCGGGAGGCCGCGATGAGCAGTTCTTC. Its protein product is CAIGLAGGRDEQFF.